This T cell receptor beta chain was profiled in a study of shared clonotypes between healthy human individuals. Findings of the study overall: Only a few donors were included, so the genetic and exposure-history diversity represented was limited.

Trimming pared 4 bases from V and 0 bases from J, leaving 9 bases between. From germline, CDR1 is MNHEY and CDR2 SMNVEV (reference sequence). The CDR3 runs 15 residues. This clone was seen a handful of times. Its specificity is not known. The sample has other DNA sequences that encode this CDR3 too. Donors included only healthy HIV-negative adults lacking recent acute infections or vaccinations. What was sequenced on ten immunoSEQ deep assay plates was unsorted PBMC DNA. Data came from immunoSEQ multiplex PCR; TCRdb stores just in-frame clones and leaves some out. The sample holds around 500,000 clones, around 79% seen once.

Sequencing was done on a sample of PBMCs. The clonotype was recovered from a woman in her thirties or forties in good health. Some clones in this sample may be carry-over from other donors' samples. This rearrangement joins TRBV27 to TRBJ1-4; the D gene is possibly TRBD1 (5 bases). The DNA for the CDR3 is TGTGCCAGCAGTTCGGCGGGGGCAACTAATGAAAAACTGTTTTTT. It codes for CASSSAGATNEKLFF.